These T cell receptor beta chains were read from a single sample in a study of blood T cell repertoires in COVID-19. Profiling relied on immunoSEQ multiplex PCR, and the TCRdb table lists in-frame clones only, not all of them. Among around 150,000 clones, approximately 92% were seen once, and the ten largest hold 3.5% to 5%. Sequencing was performed on peripheral blood. The receptor set was obtained from a woman aged 45-60 years with acute or convalescent COVID-19. The CDR3 runs from the conserved cysteine through the conserved F or W. D genes are given only for firm matches. The listing skips clone size in some rows; elsewhere it reads once, few, many or a size class.

j_call,d_call,clone_size,v_call,cdr3_aa,cdr3_nt
TRBJ1-1,.,.,TRBV6-4,CASSVEEGTEAFF,TGTGCCAGCAGTGTTGAGGAGGGGACTGAAGCTTTCTTT
TRBJ2-1,.,.,TRBV19,CASSSQRTYNEQFF,TGTGCCAGTAGTTCCCAGCGGACCTACAATGAGCAGTTCTTC
TRBJ2-7,TRBD1,.,TRBV9,CASSVGLTGAYEQYF,TGTGCCAGCAGCGTAGGGTTAACAGGGGCCTACGAGCAGTACTTC
TRBJ1-4,TRBD1,.,TRBV11-3,CASSLVLDRGKEKLFF,TGTGCCAGCAGCTTAGTCCTGGACAGGGGGAAAGAAAAACTGTTTTTT
TRBJ2-1,TRBD2,.,TRBV7-9,CASSPRLAGADEQFF,TGTGCCAGCAGCCCTCGACTAGCGGGAGCCGATGAGCAGTTCTTC
TRBJ2-3,TRBD2,.,TRBV27,CASGRATDTQYF,TGTGCTAGCGGGAGGGCCACAGATACGCAGTATTTT
TRBJ1-1,TRBD1,.,TRBV3-1/TRBV3-2,CASSPTGDTEAFF,TGTGCCAGCAGCCCGACAGGGGACACTGAAGCTTTCTTT
TRBJ1-5,TRBD1,.,TRBV6-6,CASSSGQGAVQPQHF,TGTGCCAGCAGTTCGGGACAGGGGGCGGTTCAGCCCCAGCATTTT
TRBJ2-3,.,once,TRBV5-4,CASRADFKPTDTQYF,TGTGCCAGCAGGGCAGACTTCAAGCCCACAGATACGCAGTATTTT
TRBJ2-1,.,.,TRBV13,CASSLWQDEVNEQFF,TGTGCCAGCAGCTTATGGCAGGATGAAGTGAATGAGCAGTTCTTC
TRBJ1-2,TRBD1,.,TRBV6-1,CASSETTGDYGYTF,TGTGCCAGCAGTGAAACAACAGGGGACTATGGCTACACCTTC
TRBJ1-1,.,.,TRBV10-3,CAISAGAEAFF,TGTGCCATCAGTGCAGGGGCTGAAGCTTTCTTT
TRBJ1-5,.,.,TRBV4-1,CASSQGGVSNQPQHF,TGCGCCAGCAGCCAAGGGGGGGTTTCCAATCAGCCCCAGCATTTT
TRBJ1-5,.,.,TRBV19,CASSIKPGGPQHF,TGTGCCAGTAGTATAAAGCCGGGGGGGCCCCAGCATTTT
TRBJ2-2,.,.,TRBV3-1/TRBV3-2,CASSRTSGDTGELFF,TGTGCCAGCAGCCGTACATCAGGGGACACCGGGGAGCTGTTTTTT
TRBJ2-7,TRBD1,.,TRBV7-2,CASSLRSTGTGSSYEQYF,TGTGCCAGCAGCCTACGGTCAACCGGGACAGGCAGCTCCTACGAGCAGTACTTC
TRBJ2-5,TRBD2,.,TRBV6-2/TRBV6-3,CASSSFAGTSGEKTQYF,TGTGCCAGCAGTTCGTTTGCCGGGACTAGCGGGGAAAAGACCCAGTACTTC
TRBJ2-3,.,.,TRBV30,CAWNHGSTDTQYF,TGTGCCTGGAACCACGGGAGCACAGATACGCAGTATTTT
TRBJ2-5,TRBD2,.,TRBV7-6,CASSLAGGGVRETQYF,TGTGCCAGCAGCTTAGCGGGCGGGGGAGTCCGTGAGACCCAGTACTTC
TRBJ1-6,.,.,TRBV28,CASTEVRGMGYNSPLHF,TGTGCCAGCACCGAGGTTCGGGGAATGGGGTATAATTCACCCCTCCACTTT
TRBJ2-3,TRBD2,.,TRBV27,CASLAAAEDTQYF,TGTGCCAGTCTAGCGGCCGCAGAGGATACGCAGTATTTT
TRBJ2-1,TRBD2,.,TRBV12-5,CASGIRPGLPLDEQFF,TGTGCTAGTGGTATACGACCGGGACTACCTTTGGATGAGCAGTTCTTC
TRBJ1-4,.,.,TRBV19,CASSFQGGEKLFF,TGTGCCAGTAGTTTCCAGGGAGGGGAAAAACTGTTTTTT
TRBJ2-1,TRBD2,.,TRBV7-8,CASSPTIAGEGNEQFF,TGTGCCAGCAGCCCGACTATAGCGGGAGAGGGGAATGAGCAGTTCTTC
TRBJ2-1,.,.,TRBV30,CAWSGGGSRYNEQFF,TGTGCCTGGAGTGGAGGAGGGAGTCGCTACAATGAGCAGTTCTTC
TRBJ1-1,.,.,TRBV7-2,CASRLTIGNTEAFF,TGTGCCAGCAGGTTAACGATCGGGAACACTGAAGCTTTCTTT
TRBJ1-2,.,.,TRBV2,CASTANYGYTF,TGTGCCAGCACTGCTAACTATGGCTACACCTTC
TRBJ2-2,TRBD2,.,TRBV30,CAWRGLAGSHTGELFF,TGTGCCTGGAGGGGACTAGCGGGATCCCACACCGGGGAGCTGTTTTTT
TRBJ2-4,TRBD1,.,TRBV6-5,CATTGEAKNIQYF,TGTGCCACCACAGGGGAGGCCAAAAACATTCAGTACTTC
TRBJ2-7,.,once,TRBV9,CASSPDGTHSYEQYF,TGTGCCAGCAGCCCTGATGGGACACACTCCTACGAGCAGTACTTC
TRBJ1-4,.,.,TRBV2,CASSDTGWGEKLFF,TGTGCCAGCAGTGATACAGGATGGGGTGAAAAACTGTTTTTT
TRBJ2-2,.,.,TRBV19,CASSILGEPNTGELFF,TGTGCCAGTAGTATATTGGGCGAACCGAACACCGGGGAGCTGTTTTTT
TRBJ2-2,TRBD1,once,TRBV28,CASRPYRTGRLRTGELFF,TGTGCCAGCAGACCCTACCGGACAGGGCGTTTAAGGACCGGGGAGCTGTTTTTT
TRBJ1-4,.,.,TRBV14,CASSHREKGTNEKLFF,TGTGCCAGCAGCCACCGGGAGAAGGGAACTAATGAAAAACTGTTTTTT
TRBJ2-1,TRBD2,once,TRBV25-1,CASSESGGRAFEQFF,TGTGCCAGCAGTGAATCTGGCGGGAGGGCGTTTGAGCAGTTCTTC
TRBJ1-2,.,once,TRBV30,CAWRVQGLANYGYTF,TGTGCCTGGAGGGTACAGGGCTTAGCTAACTATGGCTACACCTTC
TRBJ2-7,TRBD1,.,TRBV7-9,CASSLVEGAGQYF,TGTGCCAGCAGCTTAGTTGAGGGGGCCGGGCAGTACTTC
TRBJ1-1,.,.,TRBV30,CAWSGQNTEAFF,TGTGCCTGGAGTGGACAGAACACTGAAGCTTTCTTT
TRBJ2-5,TRBD2,few,TRBV6-5,CASSSPAGWSETQYF,TGTGCCAGCAGTTCCCCAGCGGGATGGTCAGAGACCCAGTACTTC
TRBJ2-1,TRBD2,.,TRBV3-1/TRBV3-2,CASSPGLAGTYNEQFF,TGTGCCAGCAGCCCCGGACTAGCGGGCACATACAATGAGCAGTTCTTC
TRBJ1-6,TRBD1,.,TRBV28,CAEQGAGIGSPLHF,TGTGCCGAACAGGGGGCCGGGATCGGTTCACCCCTCCACTTT
TRBJ2-1,.,.,TRBV24-1,CATSDFFFNEQFF,TGTGCCACCAGTGACTTCTTTTTCAATGAGCAGTTCTTC
TRBJ1-1,TRBD1,.,TRBV7-3,CASSPGTGGEAFF,TGTGCCAGCAGCCCCGGGACAGGCGGTGAAGCTTTCTTT
TRBJ2-3,TRBD1,.,TRBV5-4,CASSMPGQKTDTQYF,TGTGCCAGCAGCATGCCGGGACAGAAGACAGATACGCAGTATTTT
TRBJ2-1,TRBD1,.,TRBV7-8,CASSPTGALYNEQFF,TGTGCCAGCAGCCCTACAGGGGCTTTATACAATGAGCAGTTCTTC
TRBJ2-3,.,.,TRBV9,CASSVEEGSRTDTQYF,TGTGCCAGCAGCGTAGAGGAGGGGAGTCGGACAGATACGCAGTATTTT
TRBJ1-2,.,.,TRBV28,CATNHRDDYGYTF,TGTGCCACCAACCACAGGGATGACTATGGCTACACCTTC
TRBJ2-7,TRBD2,.,TRBV28,CASQLGLAGHSYEQYF,TGTGCCAGTCAACTAGGGCTAGCGGGGCACTCCTACGAGCAGTACTTC
TRBJ1-2,.,.,TRBV15,CATSREGLQLGSYGYTF,TGTGCCACCAGCCGAGAGGGACTCCAACTCGGTAGCTATGGCTACACCTTC
TRBJ2-5,.,.,TRBV20-1,CSARVYGTQYF,TGCAGTGCTAGGGTATACGGGACCCAGTACTTC
TRBJ1-2,TRBD1,.,TRBV7-9,CASSRGTGPYGYTF,TGTGCCAGCAGCCGAGGGACAGGGCCCTATGGCTACACCTTC
TRBJ1-1,.,.,TRBV4-1,CASSQDTGNTEAFF,TGCGCCAGCAGCCAAGATACAGGGAACACTGAAGCTTTCTTT
TRBJ2-1,TRBD2,.,TRBV29-1,CSATAGGYYNEQFF,TGCAGCGCCACGGCGGGAGGATACTACAATGAGCAGTTCTTC
TRBJ2-7,TRBD1,.,TRBV19,CASSIGDRYYEQYF,TGTGCCAGTAGTATAGGGGACAGATACTACGAGCAGTACTTC
TRBJ1-1,TRBD1,.,TRBV5-1,CASSYSGGTNTEAFF,TGCGCCAGCAGCTACTCAGGGGGCACGAACACTGAAGCTTTCTTT